The text below deals with one T cell receptor beta chain. This clonotype has more than one count but fewer than ten. Its binding antigen is unknown. No quality values exist for individual bases; no much larger clone is one base distant. PBMCs were isolated by Ficoll-Paque density gradient centrifugation. The sample comes from a study of T-cell memory formation after mild COVID-19 (dated by TCRdb to the early 2020s). Concerning the study at large: Most TCR sequence clusters were specific to one of the two donors. Two young, previously healthy adult volunteers made up the cohort, one male and one female. Longitudinal TCRalpha and TCRbeta repertoire sequencing tracked T-cell clones expanding and contracting after mild COVID-19 in two donors.

Overall study results and their limits: Contracting CD4+ clones appeared mostly in the CM and EM memory subsets, whereas CD8+ clones were enriched in EMRA. Balanced CD4/CD8 phenotypes were observed for clones contracting from day 15 to 85, whereas a bias towards CD4+ was observed for a second wave of clones expanding from day 15 to 37. Whether the second-wave clones peaking on day 37 were SARS-CoV-2 specific was not confirmed. Only a couple of mild cases were covered by the study, and larger cohorts that include severe cases with pre-infection samples were considered necessary. Some responding clones were detected in pre-infection memory, suggesting pre-existing cross-reactive memory T cells joined the SARS-CoV-2 response.

TCRdb records Illumina NovaSeq 6000 as the sequencer. Using 5'RACE with constant-segment primers, TCRalpha and TCRbeta cDNA libraries were constructed, with sample barcodes and unique molecular identifiers added in the process. Trizol reagent was used to extract RNA from every sample. Libraries were amplified in two PCR steps, with a second sample barcode and Illumina TruSeq adapters added in the second step. Sequencing of libraries was performed on an Illumina NovaSeq with 2 x 150 bp paired-end reads. Per the original workflow: With migec v1.2.7, reads were demultiplexed and then collapsed into UMI-guided consensus sequences. With mixcr v2.1.11, UMI consensuses were aligned to TRA and TRB V and J templates and assembled into clonotypes. A clonotype was counted as expanded or contracted only when both edgeR and NoisET called the clonotype significant, with the noise models trained on biological replicates. For edgeR calls, the thresholds were a false discovery rate-adjusted p below 0.01 and a log2 fold-change of 1. As an exploratory analysis of dynamics, max-normalized trajectories of the 1000 most abundant clonotypes were examined by PCA with hierarchical clustering. Separately sequenced CD4+ and CD8+ repertoires were used to assign the CD4 or CD8 phenotype of responding clones. TCRdb cleaned the public reads at Q25 with fastp, built clones with MiXCR and kept in-frame beta chains. Every distinct CDR3 protein forms one entry, paired with its most common genes and DNA. TCRdb's processing, not the study's, gives the V and J calls here. For this sample the table gives approximately 260,000 distinct CDR3 sequences, of which around 15% were detected only once. Around 23% of the sample comes from the top ten.

Sequencing was performed on PBMCs or a T cell subset sorted from them (not recorded which). The receptor's source is a young man who had mild COVID-19 (a few samples of this study predate the infection). The sample titles of this study are shuffled in the database, so cell type and time point are left out; the donor was told from shared clones.

The DNA sequence follows: TGTGCCAGCAGTTACCACCCAACAGGGTCAGGCACTGAAGCTTTCTTT. This codes for CASSYHPTGSGTEAFF. The chain employs TRBV6-5 and TRBJ1-1, with a weak D call of TRBD1 (6 bases match). CDR1 and CDR2, looked up from the germline V gene, are MNHEY and SVGAGI. The CDR3 contains 16 residues, cysteine and phenylalanine counted. The read is trimmed to its CDR3 DNA, 48 bases read in frame from base 1. At the junction V is shortened by 2 bases and J by 4 bases, with 17 bases in between.